A selection of T cell receptor beta chains follows, all from one sample in a study of blood T cell repertoires in COVID-19. The protocol was immunoSEQ multiplex PCR, while the TCRdb copy is restricted to in-frame clones and leaves out a portion. Among some 93,000 clones listed, 75% to 85% were seen once. Sequencing input: peripheral blood. The receptor set was obtained from a human donor in a cohort sampled during active COVID-19. The CDR3 runs from the conserved cysteine through the conserved F or W.

CDR3: CASSLESGREQFF
length: 13
V: TRBV5-1

CDR3: CASSYSAGHEGYTF
length: 14
V: TRBV6-5

CDR3: CASSRALGDEQFF
length: 13
V: TRBV7-2

CDR3: CASSPGQGSTEAFF
length: 14
V: TRBV18

CDR3: CASSRVSGAPSQYF
length: 14
V: TRBV7-8

CDR3: CASSAMDRSPREQYF
length: 15
V: TRBV9

CDR3: CASSVTGRVNTEAFF
length: 15
V: TRBV9

CDR3: CASSMRESDYGYTF
length: 14
V: TRBV19

CDR3: CASSGGQAGTEAFF
length: 14
V: TRBV19

CDR3: CASSQRRDGQFF
length: 12
V: TRBV3-1/TRBV3-2

CDR3: CASSIASSGASTDTQYF
length: 17
V: TRBV5-1

CDR3: CASSERGREDLGEQFF
length: 16
V: TRBV2

CDR3: CASSVVTEAFF
length: 11
V: TRBV2

CDR3: CASSQDLGGGLRAQHF
length: 16
V: TRBV4-3

CDR3: CASSRGGRGNTEAFF
length: 15
V: TRBV5-1

CDR3: CASTRAGYGYTF
length: 12
V: TRBV6-5

CDR3: CASSQDSGTGRTQYF
length: 15
V: TRBV4-1

CDR3: CASSSSPSSVDEQYF
length: 15
V: TRBV6-6

CDR3: CASSISNGEQYF
length: 12
V: TRBV19

CDR3: CARRGPANTGELFF
length: 14
V: TRBV7-9

CDR3: CASSPDPTRGYEQYF
length: 15
V: TRBV5-1

CDR3: CASSQDLAGGGETQYF
length: 16
V: TRBV3-1/TRBV3-2

CDR3: CASSLSGAGYTF
length: 12
V: TRBV7-9

CDR3: CASSFTGAGTDTQYF
length: 15
V: TRBV5-5

CDR3: CASSLEGTDYEQYF
length: 14
V: TRBV5-1

CDR3: CASSVGLAEAYNEQFF
length: 16
V: TRBV9

CDR3: CASSPHFGQPQHF
length: 13
V: TRBV18

CDR3: CASSQDAGGPVDRYEQYF
length: 18
V: TRBV4-2

CDR3: CASSRGTDSNQPQHF
length: 15
V: TRBV7-9

CDR3: CASSEDRGDTDTQYF
length: 15
V: TRBV2

CDR3: CASSLEWASTDTQYF
length: 15
V: TRBV11-2

CDR3: CASSRAGQGVNEQFF
length: 15
V: TRBV7-2

CDR3: CSAGTPYGYTF
length: 11
V: TRBV20-1

CDR3: CASSDGPSEQYF
length: 12
V: TRBV7-8

CDR3: CASSIAGGFGQPQHF
length: 15
V: TRBV19

CDR3: CASSQGSPSGSPDTQYF
length: 17
V: TRBV3-1/TRBV3-2

CDR3: CASSLGTSGRAADTQYF
length: 17
V: TRBV7-2

CDR3: CASSPRLAGGAGTQYF
length: 16
V: TRBV7-2

CDR3: CASSVSRGWASGRLSTDTQYF
length: 21
V: TRBV9

CDR3: CASSQDFGTANYGYTF
length: 16
V: TRBV4-3

CDR3: CASSYSRGQTYNEQFF
length: 16
V: TRBV6-5

CDR3: CASSPDTHSGANVLTF
length: 16
V: TRBV5-4